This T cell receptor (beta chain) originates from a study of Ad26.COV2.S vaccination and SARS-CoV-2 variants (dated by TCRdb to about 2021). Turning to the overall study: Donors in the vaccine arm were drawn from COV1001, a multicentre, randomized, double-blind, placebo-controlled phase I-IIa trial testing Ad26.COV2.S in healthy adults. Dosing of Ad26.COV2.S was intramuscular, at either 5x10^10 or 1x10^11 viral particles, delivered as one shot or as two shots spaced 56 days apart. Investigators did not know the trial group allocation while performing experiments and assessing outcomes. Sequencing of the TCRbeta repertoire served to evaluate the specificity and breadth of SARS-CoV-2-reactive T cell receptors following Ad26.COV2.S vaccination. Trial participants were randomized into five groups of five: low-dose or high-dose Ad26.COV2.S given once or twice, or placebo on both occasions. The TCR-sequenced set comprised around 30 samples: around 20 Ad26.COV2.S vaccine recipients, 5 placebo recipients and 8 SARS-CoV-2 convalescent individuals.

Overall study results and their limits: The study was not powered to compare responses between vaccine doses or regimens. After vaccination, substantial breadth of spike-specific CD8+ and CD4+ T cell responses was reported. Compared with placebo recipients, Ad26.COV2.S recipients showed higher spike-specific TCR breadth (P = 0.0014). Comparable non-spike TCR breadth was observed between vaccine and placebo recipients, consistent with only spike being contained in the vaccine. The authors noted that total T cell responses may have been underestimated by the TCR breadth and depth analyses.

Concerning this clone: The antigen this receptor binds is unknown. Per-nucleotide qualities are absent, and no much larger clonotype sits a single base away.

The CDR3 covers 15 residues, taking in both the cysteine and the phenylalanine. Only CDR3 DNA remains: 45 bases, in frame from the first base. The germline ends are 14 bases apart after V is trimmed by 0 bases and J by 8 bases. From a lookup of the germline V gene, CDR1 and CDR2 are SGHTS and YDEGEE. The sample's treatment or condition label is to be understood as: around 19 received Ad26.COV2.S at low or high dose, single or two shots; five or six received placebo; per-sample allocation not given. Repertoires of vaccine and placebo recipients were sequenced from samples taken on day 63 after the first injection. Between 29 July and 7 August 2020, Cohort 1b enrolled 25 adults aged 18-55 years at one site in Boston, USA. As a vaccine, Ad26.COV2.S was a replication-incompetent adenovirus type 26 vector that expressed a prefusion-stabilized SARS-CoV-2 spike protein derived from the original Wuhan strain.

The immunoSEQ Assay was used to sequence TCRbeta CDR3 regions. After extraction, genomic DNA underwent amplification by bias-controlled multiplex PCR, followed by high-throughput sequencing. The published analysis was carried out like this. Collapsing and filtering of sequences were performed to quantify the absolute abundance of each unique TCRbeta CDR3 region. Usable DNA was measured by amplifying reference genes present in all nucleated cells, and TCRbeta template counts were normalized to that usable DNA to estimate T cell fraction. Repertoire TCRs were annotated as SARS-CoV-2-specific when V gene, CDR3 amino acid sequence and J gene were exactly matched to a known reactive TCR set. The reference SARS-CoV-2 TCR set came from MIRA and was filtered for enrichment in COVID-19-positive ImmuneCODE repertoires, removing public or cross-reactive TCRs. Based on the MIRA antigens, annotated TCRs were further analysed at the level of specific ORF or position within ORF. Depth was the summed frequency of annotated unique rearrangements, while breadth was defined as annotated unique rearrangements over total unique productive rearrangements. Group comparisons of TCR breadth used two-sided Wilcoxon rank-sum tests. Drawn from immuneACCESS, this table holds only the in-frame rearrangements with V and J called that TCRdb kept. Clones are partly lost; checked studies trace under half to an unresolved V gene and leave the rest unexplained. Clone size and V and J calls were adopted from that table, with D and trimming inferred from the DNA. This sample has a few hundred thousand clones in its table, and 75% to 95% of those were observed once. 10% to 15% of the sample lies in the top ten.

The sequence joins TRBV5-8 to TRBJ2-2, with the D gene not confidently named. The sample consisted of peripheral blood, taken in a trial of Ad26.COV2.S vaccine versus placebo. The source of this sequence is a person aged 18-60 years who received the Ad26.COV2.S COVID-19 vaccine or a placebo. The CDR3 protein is CASSLGLRPEGELFF. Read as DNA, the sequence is TGTGCCAGCAGCTTGGGACTTCGGCCCGAGGGGGAGCTGTTTTTT.